These 22 T cell receptor beta chains came from one sample sequenced in a study of shared clonotypes between healthy human individuals (dated by TCRdb to the early 2020s). Library method: the immunoSEQ multiplex PCR assay. TCRdb took this table from immuneACCESS and kept in-frame rearrangements with V and J called. Such tables lack part of the clones; where checked against another copy, unresolved V genes explain under half of the gap, and the rest is unexplained. Across this sample there are some 980,000 clones, with more than 75% seen only once. The top ten hold approximately 1.5% of the sample. Sequencing was performed on memory CD4+ T cells sorted from blood. The meaning of the sample's cell subset or site label: CD45RA-negative fraction. Receptor source: a young man in good health.

The rearrangement uses TRBV30 and TRBJ2-1; 12 bases fit TRBD1. This CDR3 has 15 residues. The V gene's germline CDR1 is GTSNPN and CDR2 SVGIG (reference sequence). J was trimmed by 6 bases and V by 7 bases; bases with no gene match: 10. The CDR3 DNA sequence: TGTGCCTCCCCCGGGACAGGGGGCTTGGGCAATGAGCAGTTCTTC. As protein: CASPGTGGLGNEQFF.

The table lists this clone with a few counts. The chain uses TRBV10-2 and TRBJ1-5; D is perhaps TRBD1 (6 bases). Germline CDR1 reads WSHSY; CDR2 reads SAAADI. V lost 10 bases and J 6 bases, leaving 16 bases between the germline ends. The CDR3 is 13 amino acids. The CDR3 sequence: CATKGGTIQPQHF. As DNA, the CDR3 is TGCGCCACCAAAGGGGGGACGATTCAGCCCCAGCATTTT.

The rearrangement links TRBV7-8 to TRBJ2-7; no clear D. From germline, CDR1 is SGHVS and CDR2 FQNEAQ. V was pared by 2 bases and J by 3 bases, with 11 bases between. The CDR3 has 14 amino acids. This chain's CDR3 is CASSLNADLYEQYF. CDR3 sequence (DNA): TGTGCCAGCAGCTTAAATGCAGATCTCTACGAGCAGTACTTC.

This chain links TRBV10-3 with TRBJ2-3, with a possible D match to TRBD1 (6 bases). Germline-derived CDR1 and CDR2 are ENHRY and SYGVKD. Deletions cut 3 bases from V and 1 base from J, with 8 bases between. The CDR3 runs to 14 residues. Here the CDR3 reads CAISDWTGTDTQYF. Written as DNA, the CDR3 is TGTGCCATCAGTGATTGGACAGGCACAGATACGCAGTATTTT.

This clone was seen ten or more times. The gene calls are TRBV20-1 and TRBJ2-3; a weak D match, TRBD2 (5 bases). CDR1 and CDR2 from the germline V gene are DFQATT and SNEGSKA (reference sequence). Trimming stripped 6 bases from V and 15 bases from J, with 10 bases between. CDR3 length equals 8 residues. The CDR3 DNA reads TGCAGTGCGGTCGGAGGTTATTTT. Translated, it gives CSAVGGYF.

The rearrangement uses TRBV2 and TRBJ2-2, with D possibly called TRBD1 or TRBD2 (5 bases each). The CDR3 length is 14 residues. Germline assignment: CDR1 SNHLY and CDR2 FYNNEI. Between the trimmed V and J ends, which lost 7 bases and 4 bases, there was a span of 13 bases. CDR3 nucleotides: TGTGCCAGCATAAGGACGAGGGGCACCGGGGAGCTGTTTTTT. As protein: CASIRTRGTGELFF.

This clone was counted once. The CDR3 protein is CASSWDLNTEAFF. The CDR3 DNA sequence: TGTGCCAGCAGCTGGGATTTGAACACTGAAGCTTTCTTT. This sequence joins TRBV11-1 and TRBJ1-1; D gene unclear. Germline CDR1 reads SGHAT; CDR2 reads FQDESV (reference sequence). With 4 bases removed from V and 0 bases from J, the gap between germline ends came to 6 bases. This CDR3 is 13 amino acids long.

This clone was found once. This chain uses TRBV18 with TRBJ2-7, with D unresolved. With 4 bases removed from V and 0 bases from J, the gap between germline ends came to 13 bases. The CDR3 loop spans 15 amino acids. CDR1 and CDR2 from the germline V gene are KGHSH and LQKENI. This CDR3 is CASSLTGLSSYEQYF. The CDR3 nucleotides read TGTGCCAGCTCACTCACCGGCCTTAGCTCCTACGAGCAGTACTTC.

This clone was counted a few times. The rearrangement uses TRBV2 and TRBJ2-6; tentatively, D is TRBD1 (6 bases). Germline V gene data show CDR1 as SNHLY and CDR2 as FYNNEI. The CDR3 runs to 17 residues. Trimming stripped 1 base from V and 0 bases from J, with 10 bases between. The CDR3 sequence is CASSEGQARSGANVLTF. In DNA form, the CDR3 reads TGTGCCAGCAGTGAAGGACAGGCCCGCTCTGGGGCCAACGTCCTGACTTTC.

The chain employs TRBV18 and TRBJ2-6; 9 bases agree with TRBD1. With V trimmed by 2 bases and J by 1 base, 3 bases remained unmatched. The CDR3 sequence is 17 residues long. From germline, CDR1 is KGHSH and CDR2 LQKENI. The CDR3 DNA sequence: TGTGCCAGCTCACCAAGGGACAGGGTGTCTGGGGCCAACGTCCTGACTTTC. Amino acid sequence: CASSPRDRVSGANVLTF.

For this clone: The sample carries other DNA sequences with the same CDR3. This chain joins TRBV18 and TRBJ1-1; D is unresolved. Per germline, CDR1 KGHSH and CDR2 LQKENI. The CDR3 contains 14 residues. The V end was cut by 0 bases, the J end by 0 bases, with 5 bases between. In nucleotides, the CDR3 is TGTGCCAGCTCACCACCTTTTCTGAACACTGAAGCTTTCTTT. Residues: CASSPPFLNTEAFF.

The J gene is TRBJ2-4, the V gene TRBV7-9; TRBD1 is a possible D gene (6 bases). The CDR3 totals 17 residues. Germline V gene lookup returns CDR1 SEHNR and CDR2 FQNEAQ (reference sequence). The ends were cut back, 1 base at V and 0 bases at J, with 13 bases in the middle. The CDR3 nucleotides read TGTGCCAGCAGCTTAGGCGCAGGGGTGCTAGCCAAAAACATTCAGTACTTC. Protein sequence: CASSLGAGVLAKNIQYF.

This sequence joins TRBV18 and TRBJ1-6; D unclear. CDR3 size: 15 residues. Trimming removed 2 bases from V and 10 bases from J, with 15 bases in between. CDR1 KGHSH and CDR2 LQKENI come from the germline V gene. CDR3 in amino acids: CASSPELSAESPLHF. CDR3 nucleotide sequence: TGTGCCAGCTCACCAGAGTTATCGGCGGAATCACCCCTCCACTTT.

V usage is TRBV15 and J usage is TRBJ2-2; D unclear. Per germline, CDR1 LNHNV and CDR2 YYDKDF (reference sequence). V lost 2 bases to trimming and J lost 1 base, with 8 bases between them. This CDR3 has 15 amino acids. The CDR3 DNA reads as TGTGCCACCAGCAGAACACTCCTGAACACCGGGGAGCTGTTTTTT. As protein: CATSRTLLNTGELFF.

Comment on this clone: The same CDR3 can be traced to other DNA sequences in this sample. The V call is TRBV7-6, the J call TRBJ1-1; TRBD1 might be the D (5 bases). V shed 4 bases and J shed 0 bases, with 6 bases lying between them. The CDR3 is made up of 13 amino acids. Germline assignment: CDR1 SGHVS and CDR2 FNYEAQ. CDR3 nucleotide sequence: TGTGCCAGCAGCTCCAGGGTGAACACTGAAGCTTTCTTT. This sequence encodes CASSSRVNTEAFF.

The chain carries TRBV7-9 and TRBJ2-7, with D possibly being TRBD1 or TRBD2 (5 bases each). The length of the CDR3 is 14 residues. Germline CDR1 reads SEHNR; CDR2 reads FQNEAQ (reference sequence). Trimming shortened V by 4 bases and J by 7 bases, and 17 bases separated the two germline ends. The CDR3, as DNA: TGTGCCAGCAGCTCCTCGGACATAGCGCGGGAGCAGTACTTC. Amino acid sequence: CASSSSDIAREQYF. The full variable domain, with the rest looked up from reference TRBV7-9 and TRBJ2-7, is DTGVSQNPRHKITKRGQNVTFRCDPISEHNRLYWYRQTLGQGPEFLTYFQNEAQLEKSRLLSDRFSAERPKGSFSTLEIQRTEQGDSAMYLCASSSSDIAREQYFGPGTRLTVT.

This clone has just one count. The V call is TRBV4-3, the J call TRBJ2-3, with TRBD2 matching 9 bases. The CDR3 is 17 residues long. Germline V gene data show CDR1 as LGHNA and CDR2 as YSLEER. Trimming removed 4 bases from V and 4 bases from J; junction bases left unmatched: 12. CDR3 residues: CASSPYLGGGRADTQYF. CDR3 sequence (DNA): TGCGCCAGCAGCCCCTATTTGGGGGGCGGGAGGGCAGATACGCAGTATTTT.

This clone was recorded once. V usage is TRBV7-9 and J usage is TRBJ1-4; D ambiguous. With 7 bases removed from V and 0 bases from J, the gap between germline ends came to 12 bases. This CDR3 comprises 15 residues. The germline V gene encodes CDR1 SEHNR and CDR2 FQNEAQ (reference sequence). The DNA of the CDR3 is TGTGCCAGCACCCTAGATTTAGCAACTAATGAAAAACTGTTTTTT. This codes for CASTLDLATNEKLFF. Complete variable domain (other parts from reference TRBV7-9 and TRBJ1-4): DTGVSQNPRHKITKRGQNVTFRCDPISEHNRLYWYRQTLGQGPEFLTYFQNEAQLEKSRLLSDRFSAERPKGSFSTLEIQRTEQGDSAMYLCASTLDLATNEKLFFGSGTQLSVL.

The J gene is TRBJ1-3, the V gene TRBV28; D is possibly TRBD1 (6 bases). Germline V CDR1 and CDR2: MDHEN, SYDVKM. The V end was cut by 6 bases, the J end by 4 bases, with 16 bases between. The CDR3 totals 15 residues. CDR3 DNA sequence: TGTGCCAGCAGGTCCGGGACACAACCGGGAAACACCATATATTTT. Translated, it gives CASRSGTQPGNTIYF.

This clone was counted once. The V and J genes are TRBV15 and TRBJ2-6; TRBD1 aligns across 9 bases. The CDR3 runs to 18 residues. The V and J ends lost 7 bases and 4 bases, in that order; junction bases with no gene match: 14. CDR1 and CDR2 (germline): LNHNV, YYDKDF (reference sequence). CDR3 nucleotide sequence: TGTGCCACCACCCCGTTGGACAGGGGCTCTACCGGGGCCAACGTCCTGACTTTC. It codes for CATTPLDRGSTGANVLTF.

This clone was seen just once. The rearrangement links TRBV5-6 to TRBJ1-4; no reliable D call. Trimming removed 1 base from V and 8 bases from J, with 6 bases in between. Germline V gene lookup returns CDR1 SGHDT and CDR2 YYEEEE. The length of the CDR3 is 12 residues. CDR3 sequence (DNA): TGTGCCAGCAGCTTGTTTGGGGAAAAACTGTTTTTT. Translation gives CASSLFGEKLFF.

In this sample, this clone turned up a few times. V usage is TRBV5-1 and J usage is TRBJ2-4; D gene uncertain. Germline CDR1 is SGHRS and CDR2 is YFSETQ. V was trimmed by 4 bases and J by 5 bases, leaving 16 bases between them. The CDR3 is made up of 15 amino acids. CDR3 protein: CASSPPQPVENIQYF. CDR3 coding DNA: TGCGCCAGCAGCCCCCCGCAGCCGGTGGAAAACATTCAGTACTTC.